The 19 T cell receptor beta chains below all came from one sample that was sequenced in a study of T cell changes during pregnancy in multiple sclerosis. Only in-frame clones appear in the TCRdb table, and some are missing; sequencing was by immunoSEQ multiplex PCR. The data contain 75,000 to 95,000 clones, around 90% of them seen just once; the ten biggest clones take up roughly 1%. Sequenced here: peripheral blood, sampled in the first trimester of pregnancy. The receptors stem from a female donor in good health, enrolled as a control in a pregnancy study.

The chain recombines TRBV13 with TRBJ1-1; possible D gene TRBD1, 5 bases. From germline, CDR1 is PRHDT and CDR2 FYEKMQ (reference sequence). Trimming removed 0 bases from V and 2 bases from J, with 7 bases in between. The CDR3 runs to 14 residues. The CDR3 sequence is CASSLGQGNTEAFF. CDR3 sequence (DNA): TGTGCCAGCAGCTTAGGCCAGGGCAACACTGAAGCTTTCTTT.

The chain recombines TRBV18 with TRBJ2-1, with D uncertain. Germline V gene data show CDR1 as KGHSH and CDR2 as LQKENI. With 4 bases removed from V and 10 bases from J, the gap between germline ends came to 17 bases. CDR3 size: 14 residues. CDR3 sequence (DNA): TGTGCCAGCTCACGCCATCCTGAGGCGAAAGAGCAGTTCTTC. Amino acids: CASSRHPEAKEQFF.

This rearrangement joins TRBV6-5 to TRBJ1-5, with 7 bases lining up with TRBD1. The CDR3 has 14 residues. V lost 6 bases, J lost 0 bases, and 2 bases stayed unmatched. The germline gives CDR1 MNHEY, CDR2 SVGAGI. CDR3 protein: CASRRDSSNQPQHF. The CDR3 region has the DNA TGTGCCAGCAGGCGGGACAGTAGCAATCAGCCCCAGCATTTT.

The chain has TRBV4-1 and TRBJ1-5, with D perhaps TRBD1 (5 bases). The CDR3 has 18 residues. Germline loops: CDR1 MGHRA, CDR2 YSYEKL. Trimming cost V 1 base and J 1 base, with 17 bases left between them. CDR3 sequence: CASSQGVTRASSNQPQHF. The DNA of the CDR3 is TGCGCCAGCAGCCAAGGGGTGACCAGGGCATCGAGCAATCAGCCCCAGCATTTT.

The V gene is TRBV19, the J gene TRBJ2-1, with 10 bases identical to TRBD2. The germline CDR1 and CDR2 sequences are LNHDA and SQIVND (reference sequence). The V gene end was trimmed by 5 bases and the J gene end by 3 bases; junction bases not matched to a gene: 7. The CDR3 loop spans 16 amino acids. In DNA form, the CDR3 reads TGTGCCAGTAGTTCGAGGACTAGCGGAAGCTACAATGAGCAGTTCTTC. Its translation: CASSSRTSGSYNEQFF.

This chain uses TRBV30 with TRBJ2-7; 7 bases align to TRBD1. Germline V gives CDR1 GTSNPN, CDR2 SVGIG (reference sequence). The V and J ends lost 3 bases and 5 bases, in that order; junction bases with no gene match: 7. This CDR3 is 13 amino acids long. CDR3 in DNA: TGTGCCTGGAGGGGAGACAGGGCCCACGAGCAGTACTTC. As protein: CAWRGDRAHEQYF.

J is TRBJ2-5 and V is TRBV9, with D possibly TRBD2 on 6 matching bases. The germline gives CDR1 SGDLS, CDR2 YYNGEE. The V end was cut by 4 bases, the J end by 7 bases, with 11 bases between. The length of the CDR3 is 12 residues. The CDR3 sequence is CASSPAGWTQYF. The CDR3, as DNA: TGTGCCAGCAGCCCAGCGGGTTGGACCCAGTACTTC.

The chain is built from TRBV15 and TRBJ1-1, with D hard to call. The CDR3 contains 13 residues. With 0 bases removed from V and 5 bases from J, the gap between germline ends came to 7 bases. Looked up from germline, CDR1 is LNHNV and CDR2 is YYDKDF (reference sequence). CDR3 in DNA: TGTGCCACCAGCAGAGACCCTCGGACTGAAGCTTTCTTT. Translating it yields CATSRDPRTEAFF.

This clone was picked up a small number of times. This sequence joins TRBV7-9 and TRBJ2-5; 9 bases line up with TRBD2. V shed 5 bases and J 2 bases; nucleotides not matched to a gene: 3. Germline CDR1 is SEHNR and CDR2 is FQNEAQ (reference sequence). The CDR3 spans 14 residues. The CDR3 coding sequence is TGTGCCAGCAGCAAGGGACTAGCACAAGAGACCCAGTACTTC. Translating gives CASSKGLAQETQYF.

The V gene is TRBV6-1, the J gene TRBJ1-2, with TRBD1 as a possible D gene (6 bases). This CDR3 has 13 residues. Germline loops: CDR1 MNHNS, CDR2 SASEGT. Trimming stripped 4 bases from V and 6 bases from J, with 12 bases between. The CDR3 loop is CASSALRTDGYTF. CDR3 DNA sequence: TGTGCCAGCAGTGCCTTAAGGACAGATGGCTACACCTTC.

This sequence joins TRBV23-1 and TRBJ1-5; 7 nucleotides line up with TRBD1. TRBV23-1 is marked as an open reading frame, function uncertain. The CDR3 contains 19 residues. Unmatched junction bases numbered 15, after V lost 2 bases and J lost 2 bases. The CDR3 loop is CASSQRFLQGWTGNQPQHF. The CDR3 coding sequence is TGCGCCAGCAGTCAACGATTTCTACAGGGGTGGACGGGCAATCAGCCCCAGCATTTT.

The table lists this clone with a count of one. The chain links TRBV5-4 to TRBJ2-5; 9 bases map to TRBD2. The CDR3 has 16 residues. The junction had 9 bases not matched to a gene; V was cut back by 1 base and J by 5 bases. Germline V gene data show CDR1 as SGHNT and CDR2 as YYREEE (reference sequence). This CDR3 is CASSLTPGLATETQYF. CDR3 in DNA: TGTGCCAGCAGCTTGACGCCGGGACTAGCAACGGAGACCCAGTACTTC.

The chain recombines TRBV10-1 with TRBJ2-1, with 10 bases lining up with TRBD2. The germline CDR1 and CDR2 sequences are WNHNN and SYGVQD (reference sequence). With V trimmed by 0 bases and J by 7 bases, 3 bases remained unmatched. The CDR3 sequence is 15 residues long. The CDR3 DNA sequence: TGCGCCAGCAGTGAGTCACTAGCGGGACGTAATGAGCAGTTCTTC. Its protein product is CASSESLAGRNEQFF.

CDR3 nucleotides: TGTGCCAGCTCACCAAACCCTCGGGGGTTGAACACTGAAGCTTTCTTT. Translated, it gives CASSPNPRGLNTEAFF. V and J are TRBV18 and TRBJ1-1; tentatively, D is TRBD1 (5 bases). Germline V gene lookup returns CDR1 KGHSH and CDR2 LQKENI. The germline V and J ends were trimmed by 2 bases and 0 bases, with 13 bases remaining between them. CDR3 length: 16 amino acids.

V gene TRBV19 combines with J gene TRBJ1-2; D ambiguous. V lost 1 base, J lost 4 bases, and 10 bases lay in between. CDR1 and CDR2 from the germline V gene are LNHDA and SQIVND (reference sequence). The CDR3 runs 14 residues. CDR3 coding DNA: TGTGCCAGTAGTATAGTTGGGCGCACCTATGGCTACACCTTC. Encoded protein: CASSIVGRTYGYTF.

The chain recombines TRBV15 with TRBJ1-5; 7 positions agree with TRBD1. The ends lost 3 bases at V and 4 bases at J; junction bases unmatched: 9. The CDR3 runs 16 residues. The germline CDR1 and CDR2 sequences are LNHNV and YYDKDF (reference sequence). The DNA of the CDR3 is TGTGCCACCAGCAGCCCATGGGACAGCCGAAATCAGCCCCAGCATTTT. Translating gives CATSSPWDSRNQPQHF.

This clone was observed a single time. The chain has TRBV7-2 and TRBJ2-7; D may be TRBD2 (5 bases). The CDR3 totals 14 residues. Germline-derived CDR1 and CDR2 are SGHTA and FQGNSA. Trimming pared 7 bases from V and 4 bases from J, leaving 17 bases between. For the CDR3, the DNA is TGTGCCAGCACCCGGACTTCCCTCGATTACGAGCAGTACTTC. It encodes CASTRTSLDYEQYF.

This chain joins TRBV9 and TRBJ2-7, with 12 bases matching TRBD2. This CDR3 is 21 amino acids long. V dropped 3 bases and J dropped 0; count of bases not matched to a gene: 19. Germline V gene lookup returns CDR1 SGDLS and CDR2 YYNGEE. CDR3 DNA: TGTGCCAGCAGCGAAAAACACTTACTAGCGGGGGGCTCCTCCGGCTCCTACGAGCAGTACTTC. Translated, it gives CASSEKHLLAGGSSGSYEQYF.

This clone was found a few times. This chain joins TRBV6-5 and TRBJ2-2; 7 nucleotides match TRBD1. V was clipped by 6 bases and J by 1 base; unmatched bases: 5. Germline V gene sequence: CDR1 MNHEY, CDR2 SVGAGI. CDR3 length: 15 residues. The CDR3 sequence is CASRDRDRNTGELFF. CDR3 DNA sequence: TGTGCCAGCAGAGACCGGGACAGGAACACCGGGGAGCTGTTTTTT.